This entry lists 29 T cell receptor beta chains sequenced from one sample in a study of T cell responses to AZD1222 COVID-19 vaccine. Assay: immunoSEQ multiplex PCR; the TCRdb copy retains only in-frame clones and omits some. The table has about 82,000 clones, approximately 90% seen once. Sequenced here: peripheral blood, sampled on day 0 of AZD1222 vaccination. These receptor sequences come from an adult in good health.

The chain joins TRBV5-4 to TRBJ1-1, with 9 nucleotides matching TRBD1. Germline trimming cut 4 bases from V and 1 base from J; bases unmatched to any gene: 14. This CDR3 region has 18 residues. CDR1 SGHNT and CDR2 YYREEE come from the germline V gene (reference sequence). The CDR3 sequence is CASSPLGTGYLGNTEAFF. As DNA, the CDR3 is TGTGCCAGCAGCCCCCTCGGGACAGGGTACTTGGGGAACACTGAAGCTTTCTTT.

The V and J genes are TRBV6-1 and TRBJ2-3; TRBD1 agrees at 8 bases. The germline V gene has CDR1 MNHNS and CDR2 SASEGT. V dropped 3 bases and J dropped 0; count of bases not matched to a gene: 5. The CDR3 loop spans 16 amino acids. Here the CDR3 reads CASSDGRGPSTDTQYF. The DNA of the CDR3 is TGTGCCAGCAGTGATGGCAGGGGGCCTAGCACAGATACGCAGTATTTT.

This chain uses TRBV27 with TRBJ1-5; 8 bases line up with TRBD1. J gave up 4 bases and V 4 bases, and 12 bases lay outside the gene matches. Per the germline V gene, CDR1 is MNHEY and CDR2 is SMNVEV (reference sequence). The CDR3 length is 17 residues. The DNA of the CDR3 is TGTGCCAGCAGTTCAAAACCGGGACAGGTTATTAATCAGCCCCAGCATTTT. It codes for CASSSKPGQVINQPQHF.

V is TRBV2 and J is TRBJ1-2; TRBD1 is a possible D gene (6 bases). Germline CDR1 SNHLY, CDR2 FYNNEI. V lost 6 bases to trimming and J lost 3 bases, with 11 bases between them. The CDR3 contains 13 residues. The CDR3 nucleotides read TGTGCCAGCAGGTCGGGACAACACTATGGCTACACCTTC. This gives the protein CASRSGQHYGYTF.

The CDR3 nucleotides are TGTGCCAGCTCACGGGCTAGCGGGGTCTACGAGCAGTACTTC. Translated, it gives CASSRASGVYEQYF. J is TRBJ2-7 and V is TRBV18, with 9 positions matching TRBD2. The CDR3 spans 14 residues. Trimming cost V 4 bases and J 3 bases; bases outside gene matches: 4. Germline CDR1 KGHSH, CDR2 LQKENI. The complete variable domain, with remaining parts taken from reference TRBV18 and TRBJ2-7, reads NAGVMQNPRHLVRRRGQEARLRCSPMKGHSHVYWYRQLPEEGLKFMVYLQKENIIDESGMPKERFSAEFPKEGPSILRIQQVVRGDSAAYFCASSRASGVYEQYFGPGTRLTVT.

V is TRBV2 and J is TRBJ2-7; no clear D. The CDR3 covers 13 residues. Germline CDR1 reads SNHLY; CDR2 reads FYNNEI. Deletions cut 2 bases from V and 9 bases from J, with 14 bases between. The CDR3 DNA is TGTGCCAGCAGTGAAAACCCCTCGGCTCGGCAGTACTTC. It codes for CASSENPSARQYF.

The CDR3 DNA reads as TGTGCCAGCAGCAGAGGACAGGGGCAAACTTATGGCTACACCTTC. Translated: CASSRGQGQTYGYTF. The gene calls are TRBV7-9 and TRBJ1-2; 9 bases fit TRBD1. CDR1 SEHNR and CDR2 FQNEAQ come from the germline V gene (reference sequence). Germline trimming cut 5 bases from V and 5 bases from J; bases unmatched to any gene: 9. The CDR3 has 15 residues. Based on the CDR3 plus reference TRBV7-9 and TRBJ1-2, the full variable domain is DTGVSQNPRHKITKRGQNVTFRCDPISEHNRLYWYRQTLGQGPEFLTYFQNEAQLEKSRLLSDRFSAERPKGSFSTLEIQRTEQGDSAMYLCASSRGQGQTYGYTFGSGTRLTVV.

CDR3 nucleotide sequence: TGTGCCAGTAGTATCCCAGGCGTGGGCCTCGGCTATGGCTACACCTTC. Translated, it gives CASSIPGVGLGYGYTF. V gene TRBV19 combines with J gene TRBJ1-2; D uncertain. This CDR3 spans 16 amino acids. The germline V and J ends were trimmed by 3 bases and 4 bases, with 18 bases remaining between them. Germline V gene sequence: CDR1 LNHDA, CDR2 SQIVND (reference sequence).

In this sample, this clone turned up once. This chain joins TRBV13 and TRBJ2-7; 15 bases fit TRBD2. Germline V CDR1 and CDR2: PRHDT, FYEKMQ (reference sequence). J was trimmed by 4 bases and V by 5 bases; bases with no gene match: 3. The CDR3 runs 15 residues. CDR3 in DNA: TGTGCCAGCAGCCGGACTAGCGGGGGGGCTTACGAGCAGTACTTC. Its translation: CASSRTSGGAYEQYF.

The chain is built from TRBV20-1 and TRBJ1-6; D not certain. Germline assignment: CDR1 DFQATT and CDR2 SNEGSKA (reference sequence). Between the trimmed V and J ends, which lost 5 bases and 13 bases, there was a span of 3 bases. The length of the CDR3 is 8 residues. The CDR3 is CSAPPLHF. Written as DNA, the CDR3 is TGCAGTGCTCCTCCCCTCCACTTT.

The rearrangement uses TRBV18 and TRBJ2-7; TRBD2 matches 10 bases. The CDR3 extends over 16 amino acids. Germline CDR1 and CDR2: KGHSH and LQKENI. Trimming cost V 2 bases and J 7 bases; bases outside gene matches: 11. The CDR3 bases are TGTGCCAGCTCACCATTTGAAAGCGGGGGGGCCGGAGAGCAGTACTTC. It encodes CASSPFESGGAGEQYF.

This chain connects TRBV29-1 to TRBJ1-5, with D possibly TRBD1 on 6 matching bases. The CDR3 sequence is 15 residues long. The ends were cut back, 3 bases at V and 2 bases at J, with 14 bases in the middle. The germline gives CDR1 SQVTM, CDR2 ANQGSEA. The CDR3 region has the DNA TGCAGCGTTGAGAGGTCAGGGGTCTGCAATCAGCCCCAGCATTTT. It encodes CSVERSGVCNQPQHF.

J is TRBJ2-3 and V is TRBV19; 9 nucleotides align to TRBD1. Germline lookup yields CDR1 LNHDA and CDR2 SQIVND (reference sequence). The CDR3 has 18 amino acids. The trim removed 0 bases at V and 2 bases at J, leaving 9 bases unmatched. DNA of the CDR3: TGTGCCAGTAGTATAGACCTGGGACAGGGCTACTCCACAGATACGCAGTATTTT. Translating gives CASSIDLGQGYSTDTQYF. The complete variable domain, with remaining parts taken from reference TRBV19 and TRBJ2-3, reads DGGITQSPKYLFRKEGQNVTLSCEQNLNHDAMYWYRQDPGQGLRLIYYSQIVNDFQKGDIAEGYSVSREKKESFPLTVTSAQKNPTAFYLCASSIDLGQGYSTDTQYFGPGTRLTVL.

The table lists this clone with a count of one. The CDR3 protein is CASTPARSPGTDTQYF. The CDR3 DNA is TGTGCCAGCACCCCAGCACGCTCTCCGGGGACAGATACGCAGTATTTT. V is TRBV6-6 and J is TRBJ2-3, with D possibly being TRBD2 (5 bases). The V end was cut by 7 bases, the J end by 3 bases, with 20 bases between. The CDR3 totals 16 residues. Germline V gives CDR1 MNHNY, CDR2 SVGAGI (reference sequence).

The chain employs TRBV27 and TRBJ2-7; unclear D gene. CDR3 length equals 13 residues. The germline gives CDR1 MNHEY, CDR2 SMNVEV (reference sequence). V lost 3 bases, J lost 1 base, and 7 bases lay in between. CDR3 sequence (DNA): TGTGCCAGCAGTTTGTCCCCTTCCTACGAGCAGTACTTC. Translating gives CASSLSPSYEQYF.

The chain carries TRBV27 and TRBJ2-2; possible D gene TRBD1, 5 bases. The V end lost 2 bases, the J end lost 5 bases, and 12 bases lay between the germline ends. The germline gives CDR1 MNHEY, CDR2 SMNVEV (reference sequence). This CDR3 has 15 amino acids. The CDR3 sequence: CASSLRQRETGELFF. In DNA, the CDR3 is TGTGCCAGCAGTTTAAGACAGCGAGAGACCGGGGAGCTGTTTTTT.

About this clone: Distinct nucleotide sequences in the sample also encode this CDR3. J is TRBJ2-7 and V is TRBV14; D uncertain. Germline V gene data show CDR1 as SGHDN and CDR2 as FVKESK. The length of the CDR3 is 12 residues. The V end was cut by 4 bases, the J end by 4 bases, with 8 bases between. The CDR3 DNA sequence: TGTGCCAGCAGCCGCTTATATTACGAGCAGTACTTC. Its translation is CASSRLYYEQYF.

The chain has TRBV9 and TRBJ2-1; D is tentatively TRBD1 or TRBD2 (6 bases each). V was pared by 0 bases and J by 10 bases, with 20 bases between. CDR3 length: 16 amino acids. Germline-derived CDR1 and CDR2 are SGDLS and YYNGEE. The CDR3: CASSVVGGLSEGEQFF. As DNA, the CDR3 is TGTGCCAGCAGCGTAGTCGGGGGCCTCTCGGAGGGGGAGCAGTTCTTC. Using reference TRBV9 and TRBJ2-1 for the parts outside the CDR3, the full variable domain is DSGVTQTPKHLITATGQRVTLRCSPRSGDLSVYWYQQSLDQGLQFLIQYYNGEERAKGNILERFSAQQFPDLHSELNLSSLELGDSALYFCASSVVGGLSEGEQFFGPGTRLTVL.

This clone appeared a single time. The chain's CDR3 is CASSSRGGLTGELFF. DNA of the CDR3: TGTGCCAGCAGTTCGCGGGGGGGCTTAACCGGGGAGCTGTTTTTT. The rearrangement links TRBV6-2 or TRBV6-3 to TRBJ2-2; 9 nucleotides agree with TRBD2. V shed 4 bases, J shed 5 bases, and the junction held 5 bases outside the gene matches. The CDR3 is made up of 15 amino acids. The V gene's germline CDR1 is MNHEY and CDR2 SVGEGT.

The V gene is TRBV27, the J gene TRBJ2-2, with TRBD1 identical over 8 bases. The J segment lost 5 bases and the V segment lost 7 bases, leaving 3 bases of the junction unmatched. Looked up from germline, CDR1 is MNHEY and CDR2 is SMNVEV (reference sequence). The CDR3 consists of 13 residues. The CDR3 sequence is CASNYRGTGELFF. As DNA, the CDR3 is TGTGCCAGCAACTACAGGGGGACCGGGGAGCTGTTTTTT.

The CDR3 spells CASSYTAGNTIYF. The CDR3 DNA sequence: TGTGCCAGCAGCTATACAGCAGGAAACACCATATATTTT. The chain is built from TRBV3-1 (or the pseudogene TRBV3-2) and TRBJ1-3; the D is unclear. V was pared by 5 bases and J by 4 bases, with 9 bases between. Germline lookup yields CDR1 LGHDT and CDR2 YNNKEL (reference sequence). The CDR3 is 13 residues long.

This chain links TRBV6-5 with TRBJ2-1; possibly TRBD2 for D (7 bases). CDR3 size: 14 residues. Trimming stripped 7 bases from V and 3 bases from J, with 13 bases between. CDR1 and CDR2 from the germline V gene are MNHEY and SVGAGI. The CDR3 is CASTRGAYYNEQFF. The CDR3 DNA reads as TGTGCCAGCACCCGGGGGGCCTACTACAATGAGCAGTTCTTC.

Regarding this clone: Other nucleotide sequences in the sample specify the same CDR3. The V call is TRBV7-8, the J call TRBJ2-6; a weak D match, TRBD2 (6 bases). Germline CDR1 SGHVS, CDR2 FQNEAQ. Trimming removed 1 base from V and 2 bases from J, with 6 bases in between. The CDR3 extends over 15 amino acids. The CDR3 loop reads CASSLGGAGANVLTF. CDR3 nucleotides: TGTGCCAGCAGCTTAGGGGGGGCTGGGGCCAACGTCCTGACTTTC.

V gene TRBV10-2 combines with J gene TRBJ2-7, with 8 bases fitting TRBD2. Germline V gene lookup returns CDR1 WSHSY and CDR2 SAAADI. The CDR3 contains 16 residues. V shed 3 bases, J shed 0 bases, and the junction held 7 bases outside the gene matches. The CDR3, as DNA: TGCGCCAGCAGTGATATCGGGGGGGGCAGCTCCTACGAGCAGTACTTC. Protein product: CASSDIGGGSSYEQYF.

This sequence joins TRBV9 and TRBJ1-5; no definite D call. This CDR3 is built from 14 residues. Germline V lookup: CDR1 SGDLS, CDR2 YYNGEE. V was pared by 0 bases and J by 1 base, with 5 bases between. Here the CDR3 DNA reads TGTGCCAGCAGCGTAGGTGACAGCAATCAGCCCCAGCATTTT. Translated, it gives CASSVGDSNQPQHF. Full variable domain (remainder filled in from reference TRBV9 and TRBJ1-5): DSGVTQTPKHLITATGQRVTLRCSPRSGDLSVYWYQQSLDQGLQFLIQYYNGEERAKGNILERFSAQQFPDLHSELNLSSLELGDSALYFCASSVGDSNQPQHFGDGTRLSIL.

This chain joins TRBV19 and TRBJ2-2; 10 nucleotides line up with TRBD2. Germline lookup yields CDR1 LNHDA and CDR2 SQIVND (reference sequence). The V gene end was trimmed by 3 bases and the J gene end by 0 bases; junction bases not matched to a gene: 7. The CDR3 extends over 18 amino acids. CDR3 coding DNA: TGTGCCAGTAGTATCTTAGCGGGGGGATTCGCGAACACCGGGGAGCTGTTTTTT. This translates into CASSILAGGFANTGELFF. The full variable domain, with the rest looked up from reference TRBV19 and TRBJ2-2, is DGGITQSPKYLFRKEGQNVTLSCEQNLNHDAMYWYRQDPGQGLRLIYYSQIVNDFQKGDIAEGYSVSREKKESFPLTVTSAQKNPTAFYLCASSILAGGFANTGELFFGEGSRLTVL.

The chain carries TRBV6-5 and TRBJ2-3; D is uncertain. The CDR3 is made up of 12 amino acids. CDR1 is MNHEY and CDR2 is SVGAGI in the germline V gene. V was trimmed by 10 bases and J by 4 bases, leaving 12 bases between them. The CDR3, as DNA: TGTGCCACCTCCCGGGCCTCAGATACGCAGTATTTT. Its protein product is CATSRASDTQYF.

This clone was recorded once. The chain recombines TRBV9 with TRBJ2-3; D gene ambiguous. The CDR3 is 13 amino acids. V lost 4 bases and J lost 3, with 9 bases in between. Germline CDR1 SGDLS, CDR2 YYNGEE. As DNA, the CDR3 is TGTGCCAGCAGCTATAGGGCTACAGATACGCAGTATTTT. It specifies CASSYRATDTQYF.

The genes are TRBV7-8 and TRBJ1-4; D not resolved. Deletions cut 7 bases from V and 3 bases from J, with 9 bases between. The CDR3 covers 13 residues. Germline V gene lookup returns CDR1 SGHVS and CDR2 FQNEAQ. DNA for the CDR3: TGTGCCAGCAAGACTCCTCCTAATGAAAAACTGTTTTTT. Translated: CASKTPPNEKLFF.